This is a list of T cell receptor beta chains from one sample in a study of shared clonotypes between healthy human individuals. The repertoire was sequenced with immunoSEQ multiplex PCR; TCRdb's copy has only in-frame clones and lacks some. The data hold hundreds of thousands of clones, with around 73% observed a single time. Sequencing was carried out using memory CD4+ T cells sorted from blood. These receptors were collected from a woman aged 25 to 39 in good health. Both conserved end residues are part of each CDR3. The D gene is left open where the match is weak. Clone size is stated in some rows and not others, as once, few, many or a class when expanded.

clone size	V gene	D gene	J gene	CDR3 protein	CDR3 DNA
few	TRBV28	TRBD2	TRBJ2-7	CASSISTSGSYYEQYF	TGTGCCAGCAGTATCTCTACTAGCGGGAGTTACTACGAGCAGTACTTC
.	TRBV9	.	TRBJ2-1	CASSRDSGAYNEQFF	TGTGCCAGCAGCCGGGATAGTGGGGCATACAATGAGCAGTTCTTC
many	TRBV19	TRBD1	TRBJ1-2	CASSIWKGADGYTF	TGTGCCAGTAGTATTTGGAAGGGGGCGGATGGCTACACCTTC
.	TRBV21-1	.	TRBJ1-2	CASSNQGANYGYTF	TGTGCCAGCAGCAACCAGGGGGCTAACTATGGCTACACCTTC
few	TRBV5-1	TRBD2	TRBJ2-3	CASSRSGSSTDTQYF	TGCGCCAGCAGCCGTAGCGGGAGTAGCACAGATACGCAGTATTTT
.	TRBV28	.	TRBJ1-1	CASTPPSGRGAFF	TGTGCCAGCACCCCACCCTCCGGGCGGGGAGCTTTCTTT
few	TRBV11-2	.	TRBJ2-7	CASSLAGAEIYEQYF	TGTGCCAGCAGCTTAGCGGGGGCGGAAATTTACGAGCAGTACTTC
.	TRBV4-1	.	TRBJ1-2	CASSHQDGRARDYGYTF	TGCGCCAGCAGCCACCAAGACGGCAGGGCCCGTGACTATGGCTACACCTTC
once	TRBV12-5	.	TRBJ1-5	CASGYRIGENQPQHF	TGTGCTAGTGGTTACCGGATCGGAGAAAATCAGCCCCAGCATTTT
.	TRBV11-3	TRBD2	TRBJ2-5	CASSPGREDPETQYF	TGTGCCAGCAGCCCAGGACGGGAGGACCCGGAGACCCAGTACTTC
.	TRBV6-1	TRBD2	TRBJ2-7	CASVGTSGTNYEQYF	TGTGCCAGTGTTGGGACTAGCGGGACCAACTACGAGCAGTACTTC
.	TRBV4-2	.	TRBJ1-1	CASSQNTEAFF	TGTGCCAGCAGCCAAAACACTGAAGCTTTCTTT
.	TRBV25-1	TRBD2	TRBJ2-3	CASSGEGPDTQYF	TGTGCCAGCAGTGGGGAGGGCCCGGATACGCAGTATTTT
.	TRBV27	.	TRBJ2-7	CASSPATGTYEQYF	TGTGCCAGCAGCCCCGCTACTGGGACCTACGAGCAGTACTTC
many	TRBV29-1	.	TRBJ2-7	CSVSGSSYEQYF	TGCAGCGTTAGCGGCTCCTCCTACGAGCAGTACTTC
.	TRBV7-6	.	TRBJ2-1	CASSETRNNEQFF	TGTGCCAGCAGCGAAACCAGAAACAATGAGCAGTTCTTC
.	TRBV6-4	TRBD1	TRBJ2-1	CASSQGGTGGSEEQFF	TGTGCCAGCAGTCAGGGGGGGACAGGGGGGTCCGAAGAGCAGTTCTTC
.	TRBV19	TRBD2	TRBJ2-1	CARVARLAIQGHTYNEQFF	TGTGCCAGAGTAGCTAGACTAGCGATACAGGGACATACCTACAATGAGCAGTTCTTC
few	TRBV21-1	.	TRBJ2-7	CASSRKGPGYEQYF	TGTGCCAGCAGCAGAAAAGGGCCTGGCTACGAGCAGTACTTC
.	TRBV6-6	.	TRBJ2-7	CASSKGAYEQYF	TGTGCCAGTAGCAAAGGGGCCTACGAGCAGTACTTC
.	TRBV11-2	.	TRBJ1-3	CASSSLKGAGNTIYF	TGTGCCAGCAGTTCCCTTAAGGGAGCCGGAAACACCATATATTTT
.	TRBV5-1	.	TRBJ1-1	CASSSGPTTEAFF	TGCGCCAGCAGCTCGGGACCCACAACTGAAGCTTTCTTT
.	TRBV19	.	TRBJ2-3	CASSIGSTDTQYF	TGTGCCAGTAGTATTGGGAGCACAGATACGCAGTATTTT
.	TRBV11-2	TRBD2	TRBJ2-7	CASSPLGRAGVEQYF	TGTGCCAGCAGCCCCCTCGGACGAGCGGGAGTCGAGCAGTACTTC
.	TRBV2	.	TRBJ2-3	CASSERRGSTDTQYF	TGTGCCAGCAGTGAGAGACGGGGTAGCACAGATACGCAGTATTTT
.	TRBV27	.	TRBJ1-5	CASKTGSSGQPQHF	TGTGCCAGCAAAACAGGGTCCTCTGGGCAGCCCCAGCATTTT
.	TRBV28	.	TRBJ1-5	CASSPPRGNQPQHF	TGTGCCAGCAGTCCACCCCGGGGTAATCAGCCCCAGCATTTT
.	TRBV25-1	TRBD1	TRBJ2-5	CASSDSRQGQETQYF	TGTGCCAGCAGTGATTCGCGACAGGGCCAAGAGACCCAGTACTTC
few	TRBV25-1	.	TRBJ2-7	CASSDPGGSSYEQYF	TGTGCCAGCAGTGACCCGGGTGGAAGCTCCTACGAGCAGTACTTC
.	TRBV6-5	.	TRBJ1-1	CASSYGGSGTEAFF	TGTGCCAGCAGTTACGGGGGGAGCGGCACTGAAGCTTTCTTT
.	TRBV6-5	TRBD1	TRBJ2-7	CASSTSRDRSYEQYF	TGTGCCAGCAGTACGTCCCGGGACAGATCCTACGAGCAGTACTTC
.	TRBV9	.	TRBJ2-6	CASSVAQGTGANVLTF	TGTGCCAGCAGCGTAGCTCAGGGGACGGGGGCCAACGTCCTGACTTTC
.	TRBV30	.	TRBJ1-2	CAWSPGINYGYTF	TGTGCCTGGAGTCCGGGGATTAACTATGGCTACACCTTC
.	TRBV27	.	TRBJ2-1	CASSLLITGLQFF	TGTGCCAGCAGTTTATTGATTACAGGGCTGCAGTTCTTC
.	TRBV6-6	TRBD1	TRBJ1-2	CASSYRRDSLGYTF	TGTGCCAGCAGTTACCGTCGGGACAGTCTGGGCTACACCTTC
.	TRBV18	TRBD2	TRBJ2-1	CASSPGLAGLNEQFF	TGTGCCAGCTCCCCTGGTCTAGCGGGCCTCAATGAGCAGTTCTTC
few	TRBV19	TRBD1	TRBJ1-2	CASSIVGQGDYGYTF	TGTGCCAGTAGTATCGTGGGACAGGGGGACTATGGCTACACCTTC